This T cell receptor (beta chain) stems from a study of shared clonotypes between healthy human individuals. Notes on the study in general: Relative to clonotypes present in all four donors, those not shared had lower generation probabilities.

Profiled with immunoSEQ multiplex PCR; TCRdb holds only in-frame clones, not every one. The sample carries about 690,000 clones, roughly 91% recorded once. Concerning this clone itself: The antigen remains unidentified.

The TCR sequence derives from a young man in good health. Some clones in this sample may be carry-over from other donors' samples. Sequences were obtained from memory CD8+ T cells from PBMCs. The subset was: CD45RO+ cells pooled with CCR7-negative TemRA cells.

The CDR3 region is CASSLATSGRQEQFF. The DNA for the CDR3 is TGTGCCAGCAGCTTAGCGACTAGCGGGAGACAGGAGCAGTTCTTC. J is TRBJ2-1 and V is TRBV7-6; 12 bases agree with TRBD2. CDR3 length: 15 residues. Germline V gives CDR1 SGHVS, CDR2 FNYEAQ. Trimming at V came to 0 bases and at J to 10 bases, leaving 4 bases not matched to a gene.